A selection of T cell receptor beta chains follows, all from one sample in a study of blood T cell repertoires in COVID-19. The table came from immunoSEQ multiplex PCR; TCRdb's copy has only in-frame clones and leaves some out. This table holds hundreds of thousands of clones, 70% to 90% found once. The specimen sequenced was peripheral blood. The receptors shown here come from a human donor in a cohort sampled during active COVID-19. Both conserved end residues are trimmed from each CDR3.

v_gene	j_gene	CDR3aa
TRBV3-1/TRBV3-2	TRBJ2-1	ASSRGNYNEQF
TRBV28	TRBJ2-7	ASTTGGSYEQY
TRBV5-1	TRBJ2-7	ASSFEREYEQY
TRBV19	TRBJ1-2	ASSIDLVGYGYT
TRBV19	TRBJ2-3	ASSTGQGNTQY
TRBV11-2	TRBJ2-2	ASSLNVNTGELF
TRBV5-1	TRBJ1-1	ASSLVPGQGGGTEAF
TRBV30	TRBJ2-2	AWDPSGLVNTGELF
TRBV28	TRBJ2-7	ASSFPPGQAGVQLNYEQY
TRBV5-1	TRBJ2-7	ASSLEGNGISYEQY
TRBV5-1	TRBJ1-2	ASSATGDENGYT
TRBV27	TRBJ1-6	ASSFSVNYNSPLH
TRBV15	TRBJ1-2	ATSQGADNFYT
TRBV7-9	TRBJ1-2	ASSSNRQANYGYT
TRBV5-6	TRBJ2-4	ASSPRDREENIQY
TRBV4-1	TRBJ2-1	ASSQGALPGNEQF
TRBV7-9	TRBJ1-3	ASATRGGNAGNTIY
TRBV5-1	TRBJ2-1	ASSLITGASYYNEQF
TRBV7-2	TRBJ2-2	ASSLIAGRGTGELF
TRBV14	TRBJ2-3	ASSRGTITDTQY
TRBV18	TRBJ1-1	ASSRFTNRENTEAF
TRBV19	TRBJ2-1	ASSMGLADEQF
TRBV5-1	TRBJ2-1	ASSLTGGNQF
TRBV9	TRBJ1-4	ASSVGPENEKLF
TRBV7-2	TRBJ2-3	ASSPEPTDTQY
TRBV7-6	TRBJ1-4	ASSSGGQGAEKLF
TRBV11-2	TRBJ2-3	ASSQYVAGRTDTQY
TRBV19	TRBJ1-5	ASIARGTGVNQPQH
TRBV18	TRBJ1-1	ASSPRVGNVETGTVGGTEAF
TRBV5-4	TRBJ1-2	ASSLIQDRVDGYT
TRBV5-1	TRBJ2-7	ASSPRVAGDSYEQY
TRBV18	TRBJ2-1	ASSGQGWVNEQF
TRBV30	TRBJ1-4	AWSSTGVGEKLF
TRBV30	TRBJ1-1	AGIRDSMNTEAF
TRBV2	TRBJ1-3	ASSLSGNTIY
TRBV6-6	TRBJ1-4	ASSFSGWEGEKLF
TRBV5-8	TRBJ1-2	ASSFPDGYT
TRBV2	TRBJ2-5	ASSEAQGGLGTQY
TRBV14	TRBJ2-3	ASSQLAGGVRNTQY
TRBV7-3	TRBJ2-2	ASSLSRASGVTGELF
TRBV7-9	TRBJ2-3	ASSRGGLDTQY
TRBV5-4	TRBJ2-7	ASSSGTSGRINEQY
TRBV30	TRBJ2-7	AWSLGGTGEQY
TRBV7-3	TRBJ2-1	ASSLGAQGMAEQF
TRBV4-2	TRBJ2-7	ASSQTTGTIYEQY
TRBV15	TRBJ2-6	ATSIGSGANVLT
TRBV5-1	TRBJ2-3	ASSLEGGWGTDTQY
TRBV9	TRBJ2-2	ASSEPTGGFPGELF
TRBV29-1	TRBJ1-2	SVGDIASGGYT
TRBV30	TRBJ1-6	AWSVIRGNNSPLH